In its sample, the clone carrying this T cell receptor beta chain was seen many times. Its specificity is unknown. V lost 5 bases to trimming and J lost 4 bases, with 9 bases between them. The CDR3 spans 13 residues. Germline V gene data show CDR1 as SEHNR and CDR2 as FQNEAQ (reference sequence). This sample is part of a study of T cells in Graves' hyperthyroidism and ophthalmopathy. Notes on the study in general: A model of 13 V-J pairs discriminated ophthalmopathy from stable hyperthyroidism.

Researchers took RNA transcripts and amplified the TCR beta CDR3 regions from them. RT-PCR in the first round (using the HTBI primer set) targeted the TCR CDR3. TCRdb analysed the multiplex PCR reads with MiXCR anew, one entry per CDR3 protein. Found here are about 95,000 distinct CDR3 sequences, roughly 39% of them singletons; the top ten hold roughly a tenth. The TCR originated in a woman in her twenties or thirties with Graves' hyperthyroidism. The sample taken for sequencing was peripheral blood or thyroid tissue (not recorded which). The chain couples TRBV7-9 to TRBJ1-3; D uncertain. CDR3 in amino acids: CASSAHSGNTIYF. The CDR3 DNA follows: TGTGCCAGCAGCGCCCATTCGGGAAACACCATATATTTT.